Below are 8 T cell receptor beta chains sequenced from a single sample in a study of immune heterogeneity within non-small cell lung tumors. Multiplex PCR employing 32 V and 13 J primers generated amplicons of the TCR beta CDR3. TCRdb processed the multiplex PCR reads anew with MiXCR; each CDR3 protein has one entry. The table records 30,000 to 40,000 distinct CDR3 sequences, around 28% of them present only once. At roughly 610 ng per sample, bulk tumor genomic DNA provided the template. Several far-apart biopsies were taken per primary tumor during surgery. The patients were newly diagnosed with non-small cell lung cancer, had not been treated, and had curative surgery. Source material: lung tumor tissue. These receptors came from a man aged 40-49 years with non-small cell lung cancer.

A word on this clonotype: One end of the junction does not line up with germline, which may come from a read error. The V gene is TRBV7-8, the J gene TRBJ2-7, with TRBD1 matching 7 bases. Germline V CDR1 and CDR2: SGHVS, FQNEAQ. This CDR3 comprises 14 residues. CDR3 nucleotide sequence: TGTGCCAGCAGCTTCGACAGGGCGTCCTACGAGCGGTACTTC. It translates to CASSFDRASYERYF.

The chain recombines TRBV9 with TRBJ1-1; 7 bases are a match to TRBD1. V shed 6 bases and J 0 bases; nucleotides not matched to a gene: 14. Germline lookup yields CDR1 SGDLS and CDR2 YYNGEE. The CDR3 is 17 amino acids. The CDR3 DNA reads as TGTGCCAGCACCAAGGGACAGAAGGGGGACTTGAACACTGAAGCTTTCTTT. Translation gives CASTKGQKGDLNTEAFF.

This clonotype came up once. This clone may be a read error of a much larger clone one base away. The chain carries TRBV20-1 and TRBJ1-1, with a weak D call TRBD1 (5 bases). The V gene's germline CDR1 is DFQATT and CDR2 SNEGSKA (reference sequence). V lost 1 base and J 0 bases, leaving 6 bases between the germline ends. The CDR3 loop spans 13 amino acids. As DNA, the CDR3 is TGCAGTGCTAGAGCCAGGGTGAACACTGAAGCTTTCTTT. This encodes CSARARVNTEAFF.

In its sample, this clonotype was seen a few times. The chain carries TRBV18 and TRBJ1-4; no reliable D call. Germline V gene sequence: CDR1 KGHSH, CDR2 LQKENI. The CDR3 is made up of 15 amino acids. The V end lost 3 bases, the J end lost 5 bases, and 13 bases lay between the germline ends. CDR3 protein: CASSPFGVGNEKLFF. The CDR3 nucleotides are TGTGCCAGCTCACCCTTCGGGGTCGGGAATGAAAAACTGTTTTTT.

DNA of the CDR3: TGCGCCAGCAGCCAAGATCAATGGCCAGGTTCTGGAAACACCATATATTTT. Amino acid sequence: CASSQDQWPGSGNTIYF. This chain uses TRBV4-3 with TRBJ1-3, with D unresolved. The germline CDR1 and CDR2 sequences are LGHNA and YSLEER. The CDR3 spans 17 residues. Trimming left V 0 bases short and J 1 base short, with 13 bases between.

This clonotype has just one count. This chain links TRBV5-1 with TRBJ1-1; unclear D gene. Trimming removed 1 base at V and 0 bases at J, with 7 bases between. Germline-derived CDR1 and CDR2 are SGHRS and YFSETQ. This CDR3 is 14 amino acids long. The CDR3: CASSLFTLNTEAFF. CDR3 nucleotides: TGCGCCAGCAGCTTGTTCACTTTGAACACTGAAGCTTTCTTT.

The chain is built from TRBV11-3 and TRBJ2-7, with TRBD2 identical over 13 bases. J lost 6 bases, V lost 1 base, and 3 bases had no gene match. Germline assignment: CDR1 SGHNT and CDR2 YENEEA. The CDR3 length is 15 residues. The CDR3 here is CASSLVGTSGTEQYF. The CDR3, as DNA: TGTGCCAGCAGCTTAGTCGGGACTAGCGGGACCGAGCAGTACTTC.

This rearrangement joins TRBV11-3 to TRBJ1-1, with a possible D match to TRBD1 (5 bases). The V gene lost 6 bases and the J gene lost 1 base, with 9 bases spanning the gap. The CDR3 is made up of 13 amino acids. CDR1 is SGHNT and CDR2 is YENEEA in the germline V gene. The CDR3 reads CASRGPRNTEAFF. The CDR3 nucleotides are TGTGCCAGCAGGGGACCTAGGAACACTGAAGCTTTCTTT.